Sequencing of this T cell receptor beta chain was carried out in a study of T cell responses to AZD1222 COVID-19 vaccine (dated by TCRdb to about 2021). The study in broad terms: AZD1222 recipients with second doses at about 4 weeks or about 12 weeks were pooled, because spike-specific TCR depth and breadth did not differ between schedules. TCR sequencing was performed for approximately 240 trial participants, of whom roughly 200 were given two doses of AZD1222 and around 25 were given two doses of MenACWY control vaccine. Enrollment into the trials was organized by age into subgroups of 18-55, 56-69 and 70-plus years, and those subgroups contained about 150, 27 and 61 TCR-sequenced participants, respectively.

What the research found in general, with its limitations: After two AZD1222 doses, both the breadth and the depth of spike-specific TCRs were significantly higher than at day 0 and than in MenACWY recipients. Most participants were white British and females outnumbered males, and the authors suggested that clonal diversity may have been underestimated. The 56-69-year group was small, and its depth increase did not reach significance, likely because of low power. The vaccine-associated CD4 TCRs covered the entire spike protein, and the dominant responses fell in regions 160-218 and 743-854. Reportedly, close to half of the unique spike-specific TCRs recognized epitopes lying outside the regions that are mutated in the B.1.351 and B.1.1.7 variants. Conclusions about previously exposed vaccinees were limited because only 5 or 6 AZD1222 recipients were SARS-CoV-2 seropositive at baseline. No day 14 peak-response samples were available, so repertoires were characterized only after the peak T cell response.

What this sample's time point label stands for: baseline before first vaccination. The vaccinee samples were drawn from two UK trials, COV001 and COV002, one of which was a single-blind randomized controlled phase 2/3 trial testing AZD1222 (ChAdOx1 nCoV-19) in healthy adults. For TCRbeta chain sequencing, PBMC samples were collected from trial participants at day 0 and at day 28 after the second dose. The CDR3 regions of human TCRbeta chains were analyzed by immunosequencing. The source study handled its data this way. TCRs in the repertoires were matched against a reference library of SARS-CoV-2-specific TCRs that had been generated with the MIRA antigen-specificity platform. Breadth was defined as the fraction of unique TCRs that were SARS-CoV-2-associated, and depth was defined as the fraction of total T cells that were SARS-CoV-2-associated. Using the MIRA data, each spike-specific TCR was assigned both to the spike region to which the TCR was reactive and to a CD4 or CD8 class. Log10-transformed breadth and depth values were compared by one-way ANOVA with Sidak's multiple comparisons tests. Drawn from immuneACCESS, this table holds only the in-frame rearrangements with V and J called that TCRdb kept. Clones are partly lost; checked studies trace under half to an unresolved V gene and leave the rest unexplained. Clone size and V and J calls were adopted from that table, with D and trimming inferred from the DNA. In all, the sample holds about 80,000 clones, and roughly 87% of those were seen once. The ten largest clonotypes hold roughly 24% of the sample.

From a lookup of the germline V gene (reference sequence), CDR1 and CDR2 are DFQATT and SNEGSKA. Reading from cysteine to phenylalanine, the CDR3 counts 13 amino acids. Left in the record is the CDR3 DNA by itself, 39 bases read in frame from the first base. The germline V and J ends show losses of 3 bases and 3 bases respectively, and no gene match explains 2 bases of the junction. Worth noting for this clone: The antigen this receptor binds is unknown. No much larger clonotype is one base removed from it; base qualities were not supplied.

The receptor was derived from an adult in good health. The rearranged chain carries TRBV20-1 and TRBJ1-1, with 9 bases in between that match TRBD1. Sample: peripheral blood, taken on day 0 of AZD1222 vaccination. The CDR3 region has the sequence CSASRDRDTEAFF. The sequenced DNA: TGCAGTGCTAGTCGGGACAGGGACACTGAAGCTTTCTTT.